The rows below give T cell receptor beta chains drawn from one sample of a study of regulatory T cells in long-lasting Graves disease. One entry per CDR3 protein, called by TCRdb with MiXCR from the multiplex PCR reads. Among 450,000 to 650,000 distinct CDR3 sequences listed, about 16% were seen once. These data are also associated with another study on T cells in Graves' hyperthyroidism and ophthalmopathy.

Sequencing was performed on peripheral blood mononuclear cells (PBMCs), taken at new diagnosis, from a patient treated with antithyroid drugs. The receptors come from a woman aged 35 to 59 with Graves disease. Each CDR3 is given with its conserved first and last residue. Fields, in order: V gene, clone size, D gene, J gene, CDR3 protein, CDR3 DNA. D genes are given only for firm matches. The listing skips clone size in some rows; elsewhere it reads once, few, many or a size class.

TRBV29-1	-	-	TRBJ1-2	CSVPGHGYTF	TGCAGCGTGCCAGGGCATGGCTACACCTTC
TRBV12-3/TRBV12-4	-	-	TRBJ1-5	CASSPIGGGNQPQHF	TGTGCCAGCAGTCCGATTGGGGGGGGGAATCAGCCCCAGCATTTT
TRBV5-1	few	-	TRBJ2-2	CASNLQPGELFF	TGCGCCAGCAACCTACAACCTGGGGAGCTGTTTTTT
TRBV7-2	many	-	TRBJ1-1	CASSPSWGGQEAFF	TGTGCCAGCAGCCCCTCGTGGGGGGGCCAGGAAGCTTTCTTT
TRBV27	many	-	TRBJ1-2	CASSFGPLDPYGYTF	TGTGCCAGCAGTTTCGGGCCGCTAGACCCATATGGCTACACCTTC
TRBV29-1	few	-	TRBJ2-6	CSASGGRSGANVLTF	TGCAGCGCCTCTGGGGGCCGCTCTGGGGCCAACGTCCTGACTTTC
TRBV7-2	-	TRBD2	TRBJ2-5	CASSVGGLAQETRYF	TGTGCCAGCAGCGTCGGGGGACTAGCGCAAGAGACCCGGTACTTC
TRBV27	many	-	TRBJ2-3	CASSPDGARGSRGDTQYF	TGTGCCAGCAGTCCCGATGGGGCGCGGGGATCCCGGGGAGATACGCAGTATTTT
TRBV6-5	once	-	TRBJ1-2	CASSYSILTESYGYTF	TGTGCCAGCAGTTACTCGATTCTGACGGAGAGCTATGGCTACACCTTC
TRBV3-1	few	-	TRBJ1-4	CASSHPGAQEKLFF	TGTGCCAGCAGCCACCCAGGGGCTCAAGAAAAACTGTTTTTT
TRBV11-2	many	-	TRBJ1-1	CASSQAPGFEAFF	TGTGCCAGCAGCCAGGCGCCGGGCTTCGAGGCTTTCTTT
TRBV12-3/TRBV12-4	many	TRBD1	TRBJ1-4	CASTLRAGGLEKLFF	TGTGCCAGCACCTTAAGGGCAGGGGGACTGGAAAAACTGTTTTTT
TRBV6-2/TRBV6-3	few	-	TRBJ1-2	CASSYSLGPSLGDYGYTF	TGTGCCAGCAGTTACTCCTTGGGACCCTCCTTGGGGGACTATGGCTACACCTTC
TRBV3-1	many	TRBD1	TRBJ1-2	CASSQDPWTGNYGYTF	TGTGCCAGCAGCCAAGATCCCTGGACAGGCAACTATGGCTACACCTTC
TRBV18	-	-	TRBJ1-3	CASSPEVPGANTIYF	TGTGCCAGCTCACCAGAGGTACCAGGGGCGAACACCATATATTTT
TRBV12-3/TRBV12-4	many	-	TRBJ1-5	CASGTNTVGPQHF	TGTGCCAGCGGAACCAACACGGTCGGGCCCCAGCATTTT
TRBV6-1	many	-	TRBJ1-3	CASSPAVGSGNTIYF	TGTGCCAGCAGTCCCGCGGTTGGCTCTGGAAACACCATATATTTT
TRBV3-1	many	TRBD1	TRBJ1-2	CASGGQTLNYGYTF	TGTGCCAGCGGGGGACAGACCCTTAACTATGGCTACACCTTC
TRBV19	-	TRBD1	TRBJ2-7	CASSIEQGAGEQYF	TGTGCCAGTAGTATAGAACAGGGGGCAGGTGAGCAGTACTTC
TRBV27	-	-	TRBJ2-7	CASRGSHYEQYF	TGTGCCAGCAGGGGGTCCCACTACGAGCAGTACTTC
TRBV3-1	-	-	TRBJ1-6	CASSLRDINSPLHF	TGTGCCAGCAGCCTCCGGGACATTAATTCACCCCTCCACTTT
TRBV5-5	many	-	TRBJ1-5	CASSLGTGVGSNQPQHF	TGTGCCAGCAGCTTGGGTACGGGTGTTGGGAGCAATCAGCCCCAGCATTTT
TRBV11-2	-	TRBD1	TRBJ1-1	CASSLVRGQGPEAFF	TGTGCCAGCAGCTTAGTGAGGGGACAGGGGCCTGAAGCTTTCTTT
TRBV11-3	few	-	TRBJ1-2	CASSLEAGANYGYTF	TGTGCCAGCAGCTTAGAGGCAGGAGCTAACTATGGCTACACCTTC
TRBV3-1	few	-	TRBJ1-2	CASSQDTSNRNYGYTF	TGTGCCAGCAGCCAAGATACTTCAAATCGGAACTATGGCTACACCTTC
TRBV29-1	few	-	TRBJ1-2	CSVPGLSYGYTF	TGCAGCGTTCCAGGGCTTAGCTATGGCTACACCTTC
TRBV11-2	few	TRBD1	TRBJ2-5	CASSADRGSQETQYF	TGTGCCAGCTCCGCGGACAGGGGTTCCCAAGAGACCCAGTACTTC
TRBV11-1	-	TRBD2	TRBJ2-5	CASSLEWRGSLQETQYF	TGTGCCAGCAGCTTAGAATGGCGGGGGTCCCTCCAAGAGACCCAGTACTTC
TRBV3-1	many	-	TRBJ2-5	CANSPTAGETQYF	TGTGCCAACAGCCCCACGGCAGGAGAGACCCAGTACTTC